This note documents a single T cell receptor beta chain sequence. Stated time point: blood at routine non-recurrence follow-up after resection. V was pared by 5 bases and J by 7 bases, with 12 bases between. The CDR3 has 13 residues. Germline CDR1 and CDR2: MNHEY and SMNVEV (reference sequence). These data come from a study of spatial heterogeneity in lung cancer. TCRdb reanalysed the 5' RACE reads using MiXCR and keeps one entry per CDR3 protein. Here the sample spans about 120,000 distinct CDR3 sequences, 11% being singletons. This material consisted of PBMCs, taken at follow-up. V and J are TRBV27 and TRBJ1-5; no clear D. This TCR derives from a female donor with early-stage non-small cell lung cancer. CDR3 nucleotide sequence: TGTGCCAGCAGTCCCGGCAGTTACCAGCCCCAGCATTTT. Translation: CASSPGSYQPQHF.